Following are 17 T cell receptor beta chains from one sample sequenced in a study of early T cells in non-severe SARS-CoV-2 infection. One entry per CDR3 protein, called by TCRdb with MiXCR from the 5' RACE reads. The data show 53,000 or so distinct CDR3 sequences, around a tenth seen once. The sample comprised whole blood. Every receptor here comes from an adult who was a healthcare worker with PCR-confirmed SARS-CoV-2 infection or an uninfected control (not recorded which).

The J gene is TRBJ2-1, the V gene TRBV7-9, with 7 bases identical to TRBD1. Trimming took 6 bases from V and 5 from J; bases not matched to a gene: 7. CDR3 length equals 14 residues. The germline CDR1 and CDR2 sequences are SEHNR and FQNEAQ (reference sequence). CDR3 sequence reads: CASSSDRDHNEQFF. The DNA for the CDR3 is TGTGCCAGCAGTTCCGACAGGGACCACAATGAGCAGTTCTTC.

In this sample, this clonotype turned up a few times. This chain joins TRBV27 and TRBJ2-1, with D uncertain. Germline CDR1 and CDR2: MNHEY and SMNVEV (reference sequence). Trimming removed 4 bases at V and 0 bases at J, with 13 bases between. The CDR3 totals 16 residues. The CDR3 DNA reads as TGTGCCAGCAGTTCCCTTGGGCGCTTCTCCTACAATGAGCAGTTCTTC. Protein product: CASSSLGRFSYNEQFF.

The chain employs TRBV11-3 and TRBJ1-2; no reliable D call. Trimming pared 9 bases from V and 0 bases from J, leaving 5 bases between. This CDR3 contains 11 residues. The germline gives CDR1 SGHNT, CDR2 YENEEA. The chain's CDR3 is CARGTNYGYTF. The CDR3 nucleotides are TGTGCCAGAGGAACTAACTATGGCTACACCTTC.

This sequence joins TRBV7-9 and TRBJ1-6; D is unclear. From germline, CDR1 is SEHNR and CDR2 FQNEAQ (reference sequence). V lost 8 bases, J lost 7 bases, and 12 bases lay in between. This CDR3 contains 13 residues. In DNA form, the CDR3 reads TGTGCCAGCGCCCGGAACGGCAATTCACCCCTCCACTTT. Residues: CASARNGNSPLHF. The full variable domain, with the rest looked up from reference TRBV7-9 and TRBJ1-6, is DTGVSQNPRHKITKRGQNVTFRCDPISEHNRLYWYRQTLGQGPEFLTYFQNEAQLEKSRLLSDRFSAERPKGSFSTLEIQRTEQGDSAMYLCASARNGNSPLHFGNGTRLTVT.

V is TRBV20-1 and J is TRBJ2-1; unclear D gene. The CDR3 totals 14 residues. The germline CDR1 and CDR2 sequences are DFQATT and SNEGSKA (reference sequence). Trimming cost V 6 bases and J 0 bases, with 12 bases left between them. The CDR3 bases are TGCAGTGCCCTTACCGGATTCTCCTACAATGAGCAGTTCTTC. Translating it yields CSALTGFSYNEQFF.

The V and J genes are TRBV7-2 and TRBJ1-5, with no clear D. CDR3 size: 13 residues. CDR1 SGHTA and CDR2 FQGNSA come from the germline V gene. The V and J ends lost 4 bases and 9 bases respectively, with 13 bases between them. The CDR3 region is CASSSGRPRPQHF. DNA for the CDR3: TGTGCCAGCAGCTCAGGACGCCCAAGGCCCCAGCATTTT.

This clonotype was detected many times. V gene TRBV29-1 combines with J gene TRBJ2-3; 9 bases are shared with TRBD2. The CDR3 totals 15 residues. Trimming at V came to 6 bases and at J to 5 bases, leaving 12 bases not matched to a gene. CDR1 and CDR2 (germline): SQVTM, ANQGSEA. CDR3 nucleotides: TGCAGCGTCGAGGGACTAGCAACGAGGGGAGATACGCAGTATTTT. It translates to CSVEGLATRGDTQYF.

The V gene is TRBV7-9, the J gene TRBJ1-2; a weak D match, TRBD1 (5 bases). V dropped 4 bases and J dropped 3 bases, with 12 bases sitting between them. The CDR3 is 14 amino acids. Germline V CDR1 and CDR2: SEHNR, FQNEAQ (reference sequence). The CDR3 DNA reads as TGTGCCAGCAGCTCACAGACAGAGCACTATGGCTACACCTTC. Translated, it gives CASSSQTEHYGYTF.

The V gene is TRBV7-6, the J gene TRBJ2-3; TRBD2 matches at 9 bases. The CDR3 spans 15 residues. Losses at the gene ends were 5 bases for V and 2 bases for J; bases not matched to a gene: 5. Germline V CDR1 and CDR2: SGHVS, FNYEAQ. The CDR3 spells CASSPAGGPTDTQYF. In DNA, the CDR3 is TGTGCCAGCAGCCCAGCGGGGGGCCCCACAGATACGCAGTATTTT.

This clonotype has ten or more counts. The chain has TRBV20-1 and TRBJ2-7; 10 bases agree with TRBD2. The CDR3 spans 14 residues. Germline V lookup: CDR1 DFQATT, CDR2 SNEGSKA (reference sequence). V lost 5 bases, J lost 9 bases, and 13 bases stayed unmatched. The DNA for the CDR3 is TGCAGTGCTTCTCCGGGACTAGCGCGACTCGGGCAGTACTTC. This gives the protein CSASPGLARLGQYF.

This clonotype turned up a few times. The chain links TRBV28 to TRBJ1-1; 7 bases align to TRBD1. J was trimmed by 6 bases and V by 10 bases; bases with no gene match: 11. This CDR3 region has 13 residues. The V gene's germline CDR1 is MDHEN and CDR2 SYDVKM. CDR3 DNA: TGTGCCATAGGAACAGGGGCATATTCTGAAGCTTTCTTT. Its translation: CAIGTGAYSEAFF.

Here the CDR3 reads CASSHSGLTEAFF. CDR3 bases: TGTGCCAGCAGTCATTCAGGGCTTACTGAAGCTTTCTTT. The V call is TRBV11-3, the J call TRBJ1-1, with D possibly matching TRBD1 (5 bases). Trimming took 6 bases from V and 5 from J, leaving 13 bases between them. Per the germline V gene, CDR1 is SGHNT and CDR2 is YENEEA. The CDR3 extends over 13 amino acids.

This clonotype came up a few times. V gene TRBV13 combines with J gene TRBJ2-7; 8 nucleotides align to TRBD2. V trimming: 5 bases; J trimming: 4 bases; junction bases outside the gene matches: 7. The CDR3 is 14 residues long. Germline CDR1 PRHDT, CDR2 FYEKMQ (reference sequence). CDR3 bases: TGTGCCAGCAGCCCTGGGACTAGAAGATACGAGCAGTACTTC. This sequence encodes CASSPGTRRYEQYF.

This clonotype showed up many times. V usage is TRBV14 and J usage is TRBJ1-2; maybe TRBD1 (5 bases). The V gene's germline CDR1 is SGHDN and CDR2 FVKESK. This CDR3 is built from 13 residues. Trimming took off 2 bases at V and 3 bases at J, with 7 bases between the two ends. The CDR3 reads CASSQQGYYGYTF. The CDR3 coding sequence is TGTGCCAGCAGCCAACAGGGATACTATGGCTACACCTTC.

This clonotype was seen ten or more times. The CDR3 nucleotides are TGCGCCAGCAGCCAAGGCGAGACTAGCGTTGACAATGAGCAGTTCTTC. Protein sequence: CASSQGETSVDNEQFF. The chain combines TRBV4-1 with TRBJ2-1, with 8 bases aligning to TRBD2. Unmatched junction bases numbered 7, after V lost 1 base and J lost 5 bases. The CDR3 totals 16 residues. CDR1 and CDR2 from the germline V gene are MGHRA and YSYEKL.

J is TRBJ1-5 and V is TRBV12-3 or TRBV12-4; D unclear. This CDR3 region has 13 residues. V lost 6 bases and J 9 bases, leaving 15 bases between the germline ends. The CDR3 is CASSPFAVGPQHF. In DNA form, the CDR3 reads TGTGCCAGCAGCCCCTTTGCGGTCGGGCCCCAGCATTTT.

This clonotype was seen a handful of times. V usage is TRBV5-1 and J usage is TRBJ2-5, with D tentatively TRBD1 or TRBD2 (5 bases each). Per the germline V gene, CDR1 is SGHRS and CDR2 is YFSETQ. V shed 2 bases and J shed 3 bases, with 14 bases lying between them. The CDR3 length is 15 residues. The chain's CDR3 is CASSFYAGTEETQYF. As DNA, the CDR3 is TGCGCCAGCAGCTTTTACGCCGGGACGGAAGAGACCCAGTACTTC.